A single sample is the source of the 14 T cell receptor beta chains below, sequenced in a study of blood T cells in healthy people across ages. The authors ran a second PCR of roughly 6 to 11 cycles using a sample-barcoded 5' primer and a J-beta primer mix. MiXCR, applied by TCRdb to the 5' RACE reads, yields one record per CDR3 protein. The table lists 1.5 million to 2 million distinct CDR3 sequences, 28% of them singletons. The sample taken for sequencing was blood. The receptors here all came from a woman under 40 in good health.

This rearrangement joins TRBV12-3 or TRBV12-4 to TRBJ2-7, with 10 bases aligning to TRBD2. There are 14 residues in the CDR3. V was clipped by 7 bases and J by 4 bases; unmatched bases: 7. The CDR3: CASIFQREGYEQYF. DNA of the CDR3: TGTGCCAGCATTTTCCAGCGGGAGGGTTACGAGCAGTACTTC.

This clonotype was seen ten or more times. The genes are TRBV20-1 and TRBJ2-5, with a tentative D call TRBD1 (6 bases). The CDR3 contains 15 residues. The V and J ends lost 2 bases and 4 bases respectively, with 17 bases between them. Germline CDR1 and CDR2: DFQATT and SNEGSKA (reference sequence). The DNA for the CDR3 is TGCAGTGCTAGATCCACAATGCCAGGGGCAGAGACCCAGTACTTC. This translates into CSARSTMPGAETQYF.

DNA of the CDR3: TGCGCCAGCAGTGGATGGTACGAGCAGTACTTC. This gives the protein CASSGWYEQYF. The rearrangement uses TRBV23-1 and TRBJ2-7, with D unclear. TRBV23-1 is an ORF; its function is uncertain. This CDR3 comprises 11 residues. Deletions cut 5 bases from V and 4 bases from J, with 6 bases between.

In this sample, this clonotype turned up a few times. This rearrangement joins TRBV9 to TRBJ2-7; D is tentatively TRBD1 or TRBD2 (6 bases each). CDR1 is SGDLS and CDR2 is YYNGEE in the germline V gene. The CDR3 loop spans 14 amino acids. The V and J ends lost 2 bases and 7 bases respectively, with 16 bases between them. In DNA form, the CDR3 reads TGTGCCAGCAGCGTGAAGGGGGGCCTAGAGGAGCAGTACTTC. Protein: CASSVKGGLEEQYF.

This clonotype was counted once. A read error is possible here, since a much larger clone lies one base away. This chain uses TRBV15 with TRBJ2-1; the D gene is possibly TRBD1 (7 bases). The germline gives CDR1 LNHNV, CDR2 YYDKDF (reference sequence). V lost 5 bases, J lost 8 bases, and 19 bases lay in between. The CDR3 extends over 15 amino acids. CDR3 loop: CATSPRPGRGDEQFF. In DNA form, the CDR3 reads TGTGCCACCAGCCCACGGCCAGGCAGGGGGGATGAGCAGTTCTTC.

This clonotype was observed at least ten times. The chain carries TRBV10-3 and TRBJ2-7, with 8 bases identical to TRBD1. The V and J ends lost 6 bases and 2 bases, in that order; junction bases with no gene match: 3. The germline V gene has CDR1 ENHRY and CDR2 SYGVKD. The CDR3 runs to 13 residues. The DNA for the CDR3 is TGTGCCATCAGCGGACAGGGAGCCTACGAGCAGTACTTC. It translates to CAISGQGAYEQYF.

J is TRBJ2-1 and V is TRBV30; 12 nucleotides align to TRBD2. There are 15 residues in the CDR3. Germline loops: CDR1 GTSNPN, CDR2 SVGIG (reference sequence). V was clipped by 0 bases and J by 9 bases; unmatched bases: 6. The CDR3 is CAWSVLAGGPGEQFF. For the CDR3, the DNA is TGTGCCTGGAGTGTGCTAGCGGGGGGGCCAGGTGAGCAGTTCTTC.

V is TRBV7-2 and J is TRBJ2-5; TRBD1 aligns across 9 bases. The DNA end favors TRBJ2-7, so the J call may be wrong. This CDR3 contains 15 residues. Germline CDR1 and CDR2: SGHTA and FQGNSA. CDR3 coding DNA: TGTGCCAGCAGCTCAGCCGGGACAGGGAATGACGAGCAGTACTTC. It yields the protein CASSSAGTGNDEQYF.

This clonotype was seen many times. The chain uses TRBV7-8 and TRBJ2-1; 11 bases align to TRBD2. CDR1 and CDR2 from the germline V gene are SGHVS and FQNEAQ. J gave up 5 bases and V 3 bases, and 6 bases lay outside the gene matches. The CDR3 has 16 residues. Here the CDR3 DNA reads TGTGCCAGCAGCTTTAGCGGGAGGGCCCGTAACAATGAGCAGTTCTTC. Translated: CASSFSGRARNNEQFF.

This clonotype was seen ten or more times. The chain combines TRBV12-3 or TRBV12-4 with TRBJ2-7; possible D gene TRBD1, 6 bases. The CDR3 totals 12 residues. V lost 6 bases and J lost 5, with 11 bases in between. Here the CDR3 reads CASRSRGHEQYF. In DNA, the CDR3 is TGTGCCAGCAGGAGCAGGGGCCACGAGCAGTACTTC.

This clonotype was detected a few times. The chain has TRBV20-1 and TRBJ1-2, with TRBD1 matching over 7 bases. The germline CDR1 and CDR2 sequences are DFQATT and SNEGSKA (reference sequence). The CDR3 runs 15 residues. Trimming took 3 bases from V and 4 from J; bases not matched to a gene: 11. The DNA of the CDR3 is TGCAGTGCTAGCACTGGACAGGATTTGGGCTATGGCTACACCTTC. It encodes CSASTGQDLGYGYTF.

The gene calls are TRBV20-1 and TRBJ2-4; possible D gene TRBD2, 6 bases. Trimming removed 6 bases from V and 13 bases from J, with 22 bases in between. This CDR3 contains 13 residues. In germline, CDR1 is DFQATT, CDR2 SNEGSKA (reference sequence). CDR3 sequence reads: CSADGPLPGEQYF. The CDR3 DNA reads TGCAGTGCGGACGGACCATTACCGGGAGAGCAGTACTTC.

This clonotype was recorded a few times. The rearrangement links TRBV7-2 to TRBJ2-1; 10 bases are shared with TRBD1. The CDR3 totals 15 residues. J lost 8 bases, V lost 2 bases, and 6 bases had no gene match. Germline CDR1 and CDR2: SGHTA and FQGNSA. CDR3 DNA sequence: TGTGCCAGCAGCTTACAGGGACAGGGGATCGATGAGCAGTTCTTC. Protein: CASSLQGQGIDEQFF.

This clonotype was detected a few times. This chain joins TRBV20-1 and TRBJ2-7; D is unclear. Between the trimmed V and J ends, which lost 5 bases and 0 bases, there was a span of 11 bases. The CDR3 is 13 amino acids. Germline V CDR1 and CDR2: DFQATT, SNEGSKA (reference sequence). For the CDR3, the DNA is TGCAGTGCTCCCCTACCTACCTCCTACGAGCAGTACTTC. This codes for CSAPLPTSYEQYF.